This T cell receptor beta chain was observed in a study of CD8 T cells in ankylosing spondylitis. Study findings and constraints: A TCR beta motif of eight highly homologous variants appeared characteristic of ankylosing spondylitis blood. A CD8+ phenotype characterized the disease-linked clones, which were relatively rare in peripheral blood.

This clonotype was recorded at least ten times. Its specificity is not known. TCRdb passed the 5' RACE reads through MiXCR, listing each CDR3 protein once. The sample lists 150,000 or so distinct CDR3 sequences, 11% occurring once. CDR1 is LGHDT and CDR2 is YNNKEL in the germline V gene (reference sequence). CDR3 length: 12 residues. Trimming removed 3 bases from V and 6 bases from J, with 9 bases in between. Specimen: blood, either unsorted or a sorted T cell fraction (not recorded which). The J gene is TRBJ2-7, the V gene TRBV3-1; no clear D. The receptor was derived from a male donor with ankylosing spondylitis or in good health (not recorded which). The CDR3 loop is CASSHVAAEQYF. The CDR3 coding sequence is TGTGCCAGCAGCCATGTAGCCGCCGAGCAGTACTTC.